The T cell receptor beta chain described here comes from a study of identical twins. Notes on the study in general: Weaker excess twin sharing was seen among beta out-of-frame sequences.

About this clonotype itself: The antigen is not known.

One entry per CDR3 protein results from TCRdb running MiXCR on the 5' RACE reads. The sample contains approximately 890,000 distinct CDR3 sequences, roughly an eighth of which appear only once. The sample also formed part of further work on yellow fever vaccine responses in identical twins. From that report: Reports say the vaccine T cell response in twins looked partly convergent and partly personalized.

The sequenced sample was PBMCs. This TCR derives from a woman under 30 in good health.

CDR3 loop: CASSGLAKEYTQYF. CDR3 coding DNA: TGTGCCAGCAGTGGACTAGCGAAGGAATATACGCAGTATTTT. The chain combines TRBV2 with TRBJ2-3, with 8 bases lining up with TRBD2. After removal of 4 bases from V and 7 bases from J, the junction contained 7 bases not matched to a gene. The CDR3 runs to 14 residues. Germline CDR1 SNHLY, CDR2 FYNNEI.